This TCR beta chain was sequenced in a study of T cells in Graves' hyperthyroidism and ophthalmopathy. About the research overall: Peripheral blood was obtained at initial diagnosis, preceding any treatment.

The CDR3 extends over 13 amino acids. CDR1 is SGHTA and CDR2 is FQGNSA in the germline V gene. V lost 4 bases and J lost 13; bases outside the gene matches: 10. Regarding the study as a whole: Researchers found most expanded thyroid clonotypes above 0.001 in blood as well.

RNA transcripts were the template for amplifying TCR beta CDR3 regions. A set of HTBI primers served as the primers for a first-round RT-PCR of the TCR CDR3. A single record per CDR3 protein comes from TCRdb applying MiXCR to the multiplex PCR reads. The sample lists about 640,000 distinct CDR3 sequences, more than 14% seen once, with 9.5% to 15% in the top ten. Of note for this clonotype: Its antigen is still unknown.

Sequencing input: blood. The V gene is TRBV7-2, the J gene TRBJ1-3, with TRBD1 identical over 7 bases. This TCR was sampled from a woman between 45 and 65 years old with Graves' ophthalmopathy. CDR3 in DNA: TGTGCCAGCAGCTCGGGACAGACTAATACAATATATTTT. Protein product: CASSSGQTNTIYF.